The 21 T cell receptor beta chains given below trace back to one sample, sequenced in a study of cytomegalovirus exposure and HLA in healthy donors. The PCR contained 60 Vbeta and 13 Jbeta primers. The repertoire was sequenced with immunoSEQ multiplex PCR; TCRdb's copy has only in-frame clones and lacks some. This table has about 130,000 clones, about 80% appearing once. The sequenced material came from PBMCs. Receptor source: a man under 40 in good health and CMV-seronegative.

The rearrangement joins TRBV4-1 to TRBJ1-2; TRBD1 matches at 7 bases. CDR3 length: 15 amino acids. In germline, CDR1 is MGHRA, CDR2 YSYEKL. V lost 3 bases, J lost 2 bases, and 6 bases stayed unmatched. The CDR3 here is CASSHRDRSNYGYTF. CDR3 nucleotide sequence: TGCGCCAGCAGCCACCGGGACAGATCCAACTATGGCTACACCTTC.

A single count supports this clone. The chain uses TRBV19 and TRBJ2-2; no firm D call. V was shortened by 3 bases and J by 6 bases, with 14 bases between the two germline ends. The CDR3 totals 15 residues. Per germline, CDR1 LNHDA and CDR2 SQIVND (reference sequence). DNA for the CDR3: TGTGCCAGTAGTATTTGGGCAATAGTCCCCGGGGAGCTGTTTTTT. It is translated as CASSIWAIVPGELFF.

This clone was counted between two and nine times. This sequence joins TRBV5-5 and TRBJ2-7, with TRBD2 matching over 7 bases. From germline, CDR1 is SGHKS and CDR2 YYEKEE (reference sequence). This CDR3 has 13 amino acids. Germline trimming cut 0 bases from V and 7 bases from J; bases unmatched to any gene: 4. The DNA of the CDR3 is TGTGCCAGCAGCTTGGTAGCGGGCCCAGAGCAGTACTTC. Its protein product is CASSLVAGPEQYF.

This chain links TRBV7-8 with TRBJ2-1; 13 bases match TRBD2. The CDR3 has 15 amino acids. V lost 5 bases, J lost 6 bases, and 4 bases stayed unmatched. Germline V lookup: CDR1 SGHVS, CDR2 FQNEAQ. CDR3 residues: CASSPRTSGSNEQFF. The CDR3 nucleotides are TGTGCCAGCAGCCCCCGGACTAGCGGGAGCAATGAGCAGTTCTTC.

The V call is TRBV29-1, the J call TRBJ2-3, with 7 positions matching TRBD1. V shed 4 bases, J shed 1 base, and the junction held 8 bases outside the gene matches. CDR1 and CDR2 from the germline V gene are SQVTM and ANQGSEA. This CDR3 has 15 amino acids. CDR3 DNA: TGCAGCGTTGCCGACAGGGTAAGAGGCACAGATACGCAGTATTTT. Protein product: CSVADRVRGTDTQYF.

The chain uses TRBV9 and TRBJ2-3; TRBD2 aligns across 8 bases. CDR3 length equals 15 residues. Germline V CDR1 and CDR2: SGDLS, YYNGEE. Losses at the gene ends were 5 bases for V and 1 base for J; bases not matched to a gene: 6. DNA of the CDR3: TGTGCCAGCAGTGGACTGCGGGGGGGCACAGATACGCAGTATTTT. This sequence encodes CASSGLRGGTDTQYF.

The chain uses TRBV7-8 and TRBJ1-2; 11 bases match TRBD1. Germline V lookup: CDR1 SGHVS, CDR2 FQNEAQ. CDR3 length equals 16 residues. The V gene end was trimmed by 1 base and the J gene end by 4 bases; junction bases not matched to a gene: 5. CDR3 in DNA: TGTGCCAGCAGCTTAGTCCGGACAGGGGGCATCTATGGCTACACCTTC. It is translated as CASSLVRTGGIYGYTF.

The genes are TRBV2 and TRBJ2-1; 7 positions agree with TRBD2. V dropped 7 bases and J dropped 7; count of bases not matched to a gene: 13. Germline V CDR1 and CDR2: SNHLY, FYNNEI. The CDR3 has 15 residues. CDR3 loop: CASTEGLIGGNEQFF. DNA for the CDR3: TGTGCCAGCACCGAAGGCCTGATCGGGGGGAATGAGCAGTTCTTC.

This chain uses TRBV4-2 with TRBJ2-7; 12 bases match TRBD2. V was clipped by 1 base and J by 5 bases; unmatched bases: 15. Per the germline V gene, CDR1 is LGHNA and CDR2 is YNFKEQ. The CDR3 consists of 19 residues. In nucleotides, the CDR3 is TGTGCCAGCAGCCAAGGGCTAGCGGGAGGGCCGACCAGGGACGACGAGCAGTACTTC. Residues: CASSQGLAGGPTRDDEQYF.

The rearrangement joins TRBV19 to TRBJ1-5; D ambiguous. Germline V gives CDR1 LNHDA, CDR2 SQIVND (reference sequence). The V end lost 6 bases, the J end lost 3 bases, and 15 bases lay between the germline ends. CDR3 length equals 15 residues. CDR3 in amino acids: CASSPGKGLNQPQHF. The CDR3 nucleotides read TGTGCCAGTAGCCCGGGGAAGGGTCTCAATCAGCCCCAGCATTTT.

This chain joins TRBV7-9 and TRBJ2-5; 9 bases align to TRBD2. Trimming removed 4 bases from V and 1 base from J; junction bases left unmatched: 4. This CDR3 has 15 residues. Germline CDR1 and CDR2: SEHNR and FQNEAQ (reference sequence). CDR3 in DNA: TGTGCCAGCAGCTGGCCGACTAGCGGCCAAGAGACCCAGTACTTC. The encoded protein is CASSWPTSGQETQYF.

This chain connects TRBV27 to TRBJ2-5; D is undetermined. The J call may be incorrect, as the DNA end agrees better with TRBJ2-7. The CDR3 spans 11 residues. The germline CDR1 and CDR2 sequences are MNHEY and SMNVEV (reference sequence). CDR3 coding DNA: TGTGCCAGCAGTTTTCGAGGCGAGCAGTACTTC. Translation: CASSFRGEQYF.

The V call is TRBV21-1, the J call TRBJ1-1. TRBV21-1 constitutes a pseudogene. CDR3 size: 19 residues. CDR3 DNA: TGTGCCAGCAGCAAAGCGCTTGAGGGCGGCAGGCAAATGAACACTGAAGCTTTCTTT. It codes for CASSKALEGGRQMNTEAFF.

The chain has TRBV19 and TRBJ2-1; D gene uncertain. Trimming removed 3 bases from V and 6 bases from J, with 6 bases in between. Germline assignment: CDR1 LNHDA and CDR2 SQIVND (reference sequence). The CDR3 contains 12 residues. The CDR3 sequence: CASSIGPNEQFF. Written as DNA, the CDR3 is TGTGCCAGTAGTATTGGCCCCAATGAGCAGTTCTTC.

The gene calls are TRBV28 and TRBJ1-1, with 10 positions matching TRBD1. In germline, CDR1 is MDHEN, CDR2 SYDVKM. V was pared by 6 bases and J by 5 bases, with 6 bases of the junction left unmatched. The CDR3 is 14 amino acids. DNA of the CDR3: TGTGCCAGCAGAAGCGGACAGGGGGGTACTGAAGCTTTCTTT. Residues: CASRSGQGGTEAFF.

A single count supports this clone. CDR3 sequence (DNA): TGTGCCAGCAGGACAGGGAATCAGCCCCAGCATTTT. This encodes CASRTGNQPQHF. The rearrangement uses TRBV27 and TRBJ1-5, with 7 bases aligning to TRBD1. This CDR3 comprises 12 residues. Trimming removed 6 bases from V and 4 bases from J; junction bases left unmatched: 0. Germline CDR1 reads MNHEY; CDR2 reads SMNVEV (reference sequence).

In this sample, this clone turned up a few times. The chain joins TRBV5-6 to TRBJ2-3; 11 bases are a match to TRBD2. V dropped 3 bases and J dropped 0; count of bases not matched to a gene: 3. Germline CDR1 and CDR2: SGHDT and YYEEEE. This CDR3 has 16 residues. CDR3 residues: CASSWGLAASTDTQYF. For the CDR3, the DNA is TGTGCCAGCAGCTGGGGACTAGCGGCCAGCACAGATACGCAGTATTTT.

The chain is built from TRBV6-5 and TRBJ2-7, with D maybe TRBD2 (6 bases). This CDR3 has 15 residues. The V gene's germline CDR1 is MNHEY and CDR2 SVGAGI. Trimming took 5 bases from V and 3 from J, leaving 17 bases between them. The CDR3, as DNA: TGTGCCAGCAGTCCGTCCGGGGGAATGAACTACGAGCAGTACTTC. Translated, it gives CASSPSGGMNYEQYF.

This chain links TRBV4-1 with TRBJ2-5; weak D call: TRBD2 (6 bases). The J call may be wrong; the DNA end is better matched by TRBJ2-7. The length of the CDR3 is 15 residues. Per the germline V gene, CDR1 is MGHRA and CDR2 is YSYEKL. For the CDR3, the DNA is TGCGCCAGCAGCCAAGTGGGTAGCGGAAAATACGAGCAGTACTTC. Translating gives CASSQVGSGKYEQYF.

This clone has a handful of counts. The V call is TRBV27, the J call TRBJ2-7; D gene ambiguous. Germline CDR1 reads MNHEY; CDR2 reads SMNVEV (reference sequence). V lost 1 base to trimming and J lost 5 bases, with 3 bases between them. This CDR3 comprises 11 residues. CDR3 coding DNA: TGTGCCAGCAGTTTATTTAACGAGCAGTACTTC. It specifies CASSLFNEQYF.

This chain joins TRBV14 and TRBJ2-3, with 10 positions matching TRBD1. The ends lost 3 bases at V and 1 base at J; junction bases unmatched: 4. This CDR3 is 16 amino acids long. CDR1 and CDR2 (germline): SGHDN, FVKESK. The CDR3 reads CASSQTGTGGTDTQYF. The DNA of the CDR3 is TGTGCCAGCAGCCAGACCGGGACAGGGGGCACAGATACGCAGTATTTT. Full variable domain (missing parts from reference TRBV14 and TRBJ2-3): EAGVTQFPSHSVIEKGQTVTLRCDPISGHDNLYWYRRVMGKEIKFLLHFVKESKQDESGMPNNRFLAERTGGTYSTLKVQPAELEDSGVYFCASSQTGTGGTDTQYFGPGTRLTVL.